The sequence of this T cell receptor beta chain was determined in a study of blood T cell repertoires in COVID-19. Study-wide background: Samples of COVID-19 (acute and convalescent) were obtained from the United States, Italy and Spain. PBMCs, B-cell-depleted T cells, or T cells provided the cDNA or gDNA that made up the material.

This clone has a single count. The V gene lost 3 bases and the J gene lost 0 bases, with 12 bases spanning the gap. CDR1 GTSNPN and CDR2 SVGIG come from the germline V gene (reference sequence). This CDR3 is 15 amino acids long. Original processing notes: Estimates of nucleated cell counts were drawn from the amplification of reference gene primers. Produced via immunoSEQ multiplex PCR; TCRdb's table is partial and in-frame only. Clone size and the V and J calls come from that table; the DNA yielded D and trimming. The sample has about 68,000 clones; around 80% are singletons. The chain joins TRBV30 to TRBJ1-3; TRBD1 might be the D (6 bases). Source material: peripheral blood. The receptor's source is a woman between 45 and 65 years old with acute or convalescent COVID-19. In DNA, the CDR3 is TGTGCCTGGAGCCTAGGACAGATCTCTGGAAACACCATATATTTT. Residues: CAWSLGQISGNTIYF.